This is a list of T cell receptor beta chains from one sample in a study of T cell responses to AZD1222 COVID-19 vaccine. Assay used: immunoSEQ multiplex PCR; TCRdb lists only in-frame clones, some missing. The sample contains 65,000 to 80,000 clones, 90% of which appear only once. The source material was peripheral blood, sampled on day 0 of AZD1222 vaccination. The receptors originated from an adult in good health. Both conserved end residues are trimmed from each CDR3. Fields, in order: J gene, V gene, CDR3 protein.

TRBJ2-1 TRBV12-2 ASRLAASGKSVDSSYNEQF
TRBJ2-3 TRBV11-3 ASSLGQAGGSPDTQY
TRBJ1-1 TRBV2 ASRGQLNTEAF
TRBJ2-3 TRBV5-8 ASSPGSSSTDTQY
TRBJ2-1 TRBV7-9 ASSPTRTSGGYNEQF
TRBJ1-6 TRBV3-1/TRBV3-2 ASSQDWGYYNSPLH
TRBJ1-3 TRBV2 ASLGQLVSGNTIY
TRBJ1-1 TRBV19 ASSIPAMNTEAF
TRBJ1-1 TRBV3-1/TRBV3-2 ASSPYQGGTEAF
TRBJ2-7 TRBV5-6 ASSWVYEQY
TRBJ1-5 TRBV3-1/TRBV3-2 ASSPVGAYNQPQH
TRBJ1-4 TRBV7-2 ASSFRGEEKLF
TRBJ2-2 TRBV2 ASRWGRGNTGELF
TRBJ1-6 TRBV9 ASSVGTGGNESPLH
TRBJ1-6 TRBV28 ASSWDRGLDSPLH
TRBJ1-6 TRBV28 ASSAAGTAYNSPLH
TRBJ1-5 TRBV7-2 ASSLGGIDPQH
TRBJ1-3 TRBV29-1 SGVRGNTIY
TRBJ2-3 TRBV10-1 ATPRSCADTQY
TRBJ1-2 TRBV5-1 ASSPGQGLSGYT
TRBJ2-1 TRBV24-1 ATSDAGLAGYNEQF
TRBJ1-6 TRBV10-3 AISFEQGSGAPLH
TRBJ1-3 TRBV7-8 ASSLDGQQGNTIY
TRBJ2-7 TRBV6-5 ASRKGGGDYEQY
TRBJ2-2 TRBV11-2 ASTQGGNTGELF
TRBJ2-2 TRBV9 ASSGGQGYTGELF
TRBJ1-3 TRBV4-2 ASSQAPSGNTIY
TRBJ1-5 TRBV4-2 ASSWDRGGNQPQH
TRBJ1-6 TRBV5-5 ASSPNEEGFHSPLH
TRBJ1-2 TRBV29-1 SVAGTGNGLGYGYT
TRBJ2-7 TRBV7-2 ASSLGVGGSGAYEQY
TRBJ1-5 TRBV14 ASPARSNNQPQH
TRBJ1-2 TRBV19 ASSIVYLSYGYT